Listed below are T cell receptor beta chains from one sample, sequenced in a study of blood T cell repertoires in COVID-19. Libraries were prepared by immunoSEQ multiplex PCR; TCRdb keeps only in-frame clonotypes and omits some of them. The sample contains almost 200,000 clones, about 89% of which appear only once. Source material: PBMCs or T cells enriched from blood (not recorded which). The origin of the receptors is a woman aged 18-29 years who had recovered from COVID-19. The CDR3 runs from the conserved cysteine through the conserved F or W. The D gene is left open where the match is weak. Where a row states a size, it is once, few, many or the class of an expanded clone; other rows omit it.

j_call: TRBJ1-2
v_call: TRBV28
d_call: TRBD1
cdr3_length: 14
clone_size: NA
cdr3_aa: CAILSADRATGYTF
cdr3_nt: TGTGCCATCCTCTCCGCGGACAGGGCTACTGGCTACACCTTC

j_call: TRBJ2-2
v_call: TRBV25-1
d_call: TRBD2
cdr3_length: 15
clone_size: NA
cdr3_aa: CASSEQVAGPGELFF
cdr3_nt: TGTGCCAGCAGTGAGCAGGTAGCGGGCCCCGGGGAGCTGTTTTTT

j_call: TRBJ1-4
v_call: TRBV20-1
d_call: NA
cdr3_length: 14
clone_size: NA
cdr3_aa: CSASGRGAWEKLFF
cdr3_nt: TGCAGTGCCAGTGGCCGGGGGGCTTGGGAAAAACTGTTTTTT

j_call: TRBJ2-1
v_call: TRBV12-3/TRBV12-4
d_call: TRBD2
cdr3_length: 12
clone_size: NA
cdr3_aa: CASLAAPNEQFF
cdr3_nt: TGTGCCAGCCTAGCGGCGCCCAATGAGCAGTTCTTC

j_call: TRBJ2-3
v_call: TRBV5-8
d_call: TRBD1
cdr3_length: 16
clone_size: NA
cdr3_aa: CASSFRDRGPVDTQYF
cdr3_nt: TGTGCCAGCAGCTTCAGAGACAGGGGGCCGGTGGATACGCAGTATTTT

j_call: TRBJ2-5
v_call: TRBV7-6
d_call: TRBD1
cdr3_length: 15
clone_size: once
cdr3_aa: CASSYRTGPIETQYF
cdr3_nt: TGTGCCAGCAGCTACCGGACAGGACCTATCGAGACCCAGTACTTC

j_call: TRBJ1-1
v_call: TRBV6-5
d_call: NA
cdr3_length: 13
clone_size: NA
cdr3_aa: CASSYNKNTEAFF
cdr3_nt: TGTGCCAGCAGTTATAACAAGAACACTGAAGCTTTCTTT

j_call: TRBJ1-2
v_call: TRBV2
d_call: NA
cdr3_length: 12
clone_size: NA
cdr3_aa: CASRGQEYGYTF
cdr3_nt: TGTGCCAGCAGGGGACAAGAATATGGCTACACCTTC

j_call: TRBJ1-1
v_call: TRBV14
d_call: NA
cdr3_length: 15
clone_size: NA
cdr3_aa: CASSPPEGGLPGAFF
cdr3_nt: TGTGCCAGCAGCCCGCCGGAGGGAGGATTGCCGGGAGCTTTCTTT

j_call: TRBJ1-1
v_call: TRBV3-1/TRBV3-2
d_call: NA
cdr3_length: 14
clone_size: NA
cdr3_aa: CASSHSGMNTEAFF
cdr3_nt: TGTGCCAGCAGCCATTCGGGAATGAACACTGAAGCTTTCTTT

j_call: TRBJ2-7
v_call: TRBV7-9
d_call: NA
cdr3_length: 16
clone_size: NA
cdr3_aa: CASSLFGQGPIYEQYF
cdr3_nt: TGTGCCAGCAGCTTATTTGGTCAGGGGCCAATCTACGAGCAGTACTTC

j_call: TRBJ2-1
v_call: TRBV5-5
d_call: TRBD1
cdr3_length: 14
clone_size: NA
cdr3_aa: CASSSGQGWDEQFF
cdr3_nt: TGTGCCAGCAGTTCCGGACAGGGGTGGGATGAGCAGTTCTTC

j_call: TRBJ1-2
v_call: TRBV5-1
d_call: NA
cdr3_length: 16
clone_size: NA
cdr3_aa: CASRQGGSPLNYGYTF
cdr3_nt: TGCGCCAGCAGGCAGGGAGGGTCCCCTCTCAACTATGGCTACACCTTC

j_call: TRBJ2-3
v_call: TRBV24-1
d_call: TRBD1
cdr3_length: 15
clone_size: once
cdr3_aa: CATSDPGQGPDTQYF
cdr3_nt: TGTGCCACCAGTGATCCGGGACAGGGACCAGATACGCAGTATTTT

j_call: TRBJ2-2
v_call: TRBV11-2
d_call: TRBD2
cdr3_length: 17
clone_size: NA
cdr3_aa: CASSLGSRGVDTGELFF
cdr3_nt: TGTGCCAGCAGCTTAGGATCCCGGGGGGTGGACACCGGGGAGCTGTTTTTT

j_call: TRBJ1-5
v_call: TRBV4-1
d_call: NA
cdr3_length: 20
clone_size: NA
cdr3_aa: CASSPPRIGPVYNSNQPQHF
cdr3_nt: TGCGCCAGCAGCCCCCCTCGAATTGGGCCAGTCTATAATAGCAATCAGCCCCAGCATTTT

j_call: TRBJ1-1
v_call: TRBV6-6
d_call: NA
cdr3_length: 14
clone_size: few
cdr3_aa: CASSRSKQNTEAFF
cdr3_nt: TGTGCCAGCAGTCGATCCAAACAGAACACTGAAGCTTTCTTT

j_call: TRBJ2-2
v_call: TRBV23-1
d_call: NA
cdr3_length: 17
clone_size: NA
cdr3_aa: CASSQSPWAGSHGELFF
cdr3_nt: TGCGCCAGCAGTCAATCCCCTTGGGCCGGGAGTCACGGGGAGCTGTTTTTT

j_call: TRBJ1-6
v_call: TRBV7-3
d_call: TRBD1
cdr3_length: 15
clone_size: NA
cdr3_aa: CASSTDRAGDSPLHF
cdr3_nt: TGTGCCAGCAGCACGGACAGGGCTGGCGATTCACCCCTCCACTTT

j_call: TRBJ1-5
v_call: TRBV3-1/TRBV3-2
d_call: NA
cdr3_length: 13
clone_size: NA
cdr3_aa: CASSPSGGIVQHF
cdr3_nt: TGTGCCAGCAGCCCCTCCGGGGGAATAGTCCAGCATTTT

j_call: TRBJ1-2
v_call: TRBV6-6
d_call: NA
cdr3_length: 15
clone_size: NA
cdr3_aa: CASIKSDIPNYGYTF
cdr3_nt: TGTGCCAGTATAAAATCGGACATCCCCAACTATGGCTACACCTTC

j_call: TRBJ1-4
v_call: TRBV19
d_call: NA
cdr3_length: 14
clone_size: NA
cdr3_aa: CASSIDPAAEKLFF
cdr3_nt: TGTGCCAGTAGTATAGATCCCGCGGCTGAAAAACTGTTTTTT

j_call: TRBJ1-3
v_call: TRBV6-5
d_call: NA
cdr3_length: 13
clone_size: NA
cdr3_aa: CASSPSGGNTIYF
cdr3_nt: TGTGCCAGCAGTCCATCAGGTGGAAACACCATATATTTT